The 19 T cell receptor beta chains below all came from one sample that was sequenced in a study of cytomegalovirus exposure and HLA in healthy donors. Both 60 Vbeta primers and 13 Jbeta primers went into the PCR. Generated by immunoSEQ multiplex PCR, the TCRdb table keeps only in-frame clones and is missing some. The table has 140,000 to 150,000 clones, roughly 70% seen once. The specimen sequenced was PBMCs. These receptors all stem from a man aged 25 to 40 in good health and CMV-seronegative.

This clone was seen only a few times. This sequence joins TRBV28 and TRBJ1-2; D ambiguous. Germline V lookup: CDR1 MDHEN, CDR2 SYDVKM. V was trimmed by 7 bases and J by 1 base, leaving 19 bases between them. The CDR3 totals 16 residues. CDR3 region: CASIPPARHVNYGYTF. The DNA of the CDR3 is TGTGCCAGCATTCCTCCAGCCCGACACGTTAACTATGGCTACACCTTC.

The chain couples TRBV6-4 to TRBJ2-1; TRBD1 matches 9 bases. The V gene's germline CDR1 is MRHNA and CDR2 SNTAGT. This CDR3 is 14 amino acids long. V lost 9 bases and J lost 3; bases outside the gene matches: 6. CDR3 protein: CARRTGVIYNEQFF. The CDR3 DNA reads TGTGCCAGGCGGACAGGGGTGATCTACAATGAGCAGTTCTTC.

The chain links TRBV12-5 to TRBJ2-1; a possible D gene is TRBD2 (6 bases). The germline CDR1 and CDR2 sequences are LGHNT and FRNRAP. CDR3 size: 13 residues. The ends were cut back, 5 bases at V and 6 bases at J, with 11 bases in the middle. Written as DNA, the CDR3 is TGTGCTAGTGGTGACGGAGGGAGCAATGAGCAGTTCTTC. This translates into CASGDGGSNEQFF.

This chain links TRBV28 with TRBJ2-7, with a possible D match to TRBD2 (6 bases). Germline CDR1 is MDHEN and CDR2 is SYDVKM. Trimming pared 10 bases from V and 5 bases from J, leaving 21 bases between. This CDR3 comprises 14 residues. The CDR3 DNA is TGTGCCACTTCCGTACCCCTTGGAGGGGACGAGCAGTACTTC. Its translation: CATSVPLGGDEQYF.

This chain links TRBV13 with TRBJ2-1, with TRBD2 identical over 13 bases. The V and J ends lost 5 bases and 5 bases, in that order; junction bases with no gene match: 6. In germline, CDR1 is PRHDT, CDR2 FYEKMQ (reference sequence). The CDR3 has 16 amino acids. Written as DNA, the CDR3 is TGTGCCAGCAGCCCCACGGGACTAGCGGGAAACAATGAGCAGTTCTTC. Its protein is CASSPTGLAGNNEQFF. Filled out from reference TRBV13 and TRBJ2-1, the complete variable domain reads AAGVIQSPRHLIKEKRETATLKCYPIPRHDTVYWYQQGPGQDPQFLISFYEKMQSDKGSIPDRFSAQQFSDYHSELNMSSLELGDSALYFCASSPTGLAGNNEQFFGPGTRLTVL.

The rearrangement joins TRBV6-1 to TRBJ1-3; 7 nucleotides agree with TRBD1. Germline assignment: CDR1 MNHNS and CDR2 SASEGT. The CDR3 loop spans 17 amino acids. V shed 0 bases, J shed 0 bases, and the junction held 5 bases outside the gene matches. CDR3 amino acids: CASSEAGQPSSGNTIYF. The CDR3 nucleotides are TGTGCCAGCAGTGAAGCGGGACAGCCTAGCTCTGGAAACACCATATATTTT.

This chain joins TRBV7-2 and TRBJ2-2, with D possibly matching TRBD1 (5 bases). Trimming took 1 base from V and 5 from J, leaving 11 bases between them. Germline-derived CDR1 and CDR2 are SGHTA and FQGNSA. The CDR3 totals 15 residues. CDR3 coding DNA: TGTGCCAGCAGCTTAGGACAGCCCAAAACCGGGGAGCTGTTTTTT. Residues: CASSLGQPKTGELFF.

This clone was picked up one time. V gene TRBV19 combines with J gene TRBJ2-1, with 15 bases fitting TRBD2. Germline CDR1 LNHDA, CDR2 SQIVND (reference sequence). Trimming took 6 bases from V and 7 from J; bases not matched to a gene: 4. This CDR3 has 15 residues. Written as DNA, the CDR3 is TGTGCCAGTAGGACCGGGACTAGCGGGAGGAATGAGCAGTTCTTC. Encoded protein: CASRTGTSGRNEQFF.

This clone was seen a handful of times. The chain joins TRBV28 to TRBJ1-4; 8 bases match TRBD1. The CDR3 loop spans 11 amino acids. From germline, CDR1 is MDHEN and CDR2 SYDVKM. With V trimmed by 6 bases and J by 15 bases, 6 bases remained unmatched. CDR3 protein: CASSWTGILFF. The CDR3 bases are TGTGCCAGCAGCTGGACAGGGATATTGTTTTTT.

J is TRBJ2-5 and V is TRBV5-1, with D tentatively TRBD2 (7 bases). Germline CDR1 SGHRS, CDR2 YFSETQ. Trimming stripped 0 bases from V and 5 bases from J, with 14 bases between. This CDR3 contains 15 residues. The CDR3: CASSLELARGETQYF. CDR3 coding DNA: TGCGCCAGCAGCTTGGAACTAGCGAGGGGGGAGACCCAGTACTTC.

The chain joins TRBV5-4 to TRBJ2-5, with a weak D call TRBD2 (7 bases). Germline CDR1 is SGHNT and CDR2 is YYREEE (reference sequence). CDR3 size: 13 residues. V dropped 2 bases and J dropped 5 bases, with 10 bases sitting between them. Written as DNA, the CDR3 is TGTGCCAGCAGCTTTAGGGGGGGCGAGACCCAGTACTTC. Its translation is CASSFRGGETQYF.

V usage is TRBV11-2 and J usage is TRBJ2-5; 13 nucleotides align to TRBD2. The end of the DNA aligns better with TRBJ2-7, so the J call may be wrong. From germline, CDR1 is SGHAT and CDR2 FQNNGV. The CDR3 runs 19 residues. The chain's CDR3 is CASSRGTSGKSGQVHEQYF. Written as DNA, the CDR3 is TGTGCCAGCAGCCGAGGGACTAGCGGGAAATCGGGTCAGGTCCACGAGCAGTACTTC.

The chain joins TRBV6-1 to TRBJ1-4; 7 nucleotides align to TRBD1. Trimming removed 2 bases from V and 8 bases from J; junction bases left unmatched: 8. The CDR3 is made up of 15 amino acids. Germline V gives CDR1 MNHNS, CDR2 SASEGT. This CDR3 reads CASSEQGGEYEKLFF. The CDR3 DNA follows: TGTGCCAGCAGTGAACAAGGGGGCGAGTACGAAAAACTGTTTTTT.

The gene calls are TRBV18 and TRBJ1-1; no definite D call. The V gene lost 5 bases and the J gene lost 0 bases, with 4 bases spanning the gap. Germline CDR1 KGHSH, CDR2 LQKENI. The CDR3 extends over 12 amino acids. The CDR3 nucleotides read TGTGCCAGCTCAGGCATGAACACTGAAGCTTTCTTT. Protein sequence: CASSGMNTEAFF.

The chain joins TRBV30 to TRBJ1-1, with 7 bases fitting TRBD1. With V trimmed by 2 bases and J by 11 bases, 8 bases remained unmatched. Germline loops: CDR1 GTSNPN, CDR2 SVGIG (reference sequence). CDR3 size: 12 residues. Here the CDR3 DNA reads TGTGCCTGGAGTCTAATCGACAGGGCTGCTTTCTTT. Translation: CAWSLIDRAAFF.

The CDR3 spells CASSLAADEKLFF. The CDR3, as DNA: TGTGCCAGCAGCTTAGCGGCGGATGAAAAACTGTTTTTT. The chain links TRBV7-9 to TRBJ1-4; no clear D gene. The V gene's germline CDR1 is SEHNR and CDR2 FQNEAQ (reference sequence). The CDR3 runs to 13 residues. With 0 bases removed from V and 6 bases from J, the gap between germline ends came to 5 bases.

The chain joins TRBV10-2 to TRBJ1-2, with TRBD1 matching 7 bases. After removal of 6 bases from V and 4 bases from J, the junction contained 5 bases not matched to a gene. Germline loops: CDR1 WSHSY, CDR2 SAAADI. This CDR3 has 13 residues. The DNA for the CDR3 is TGCGCCAGCAGCCAGGGGGACAGCTATGGCTACACCTTC. The encoded protein is CASSQGDSYGYTF.

V gene TRBV5-1 combines with J gene TRBJ2-1; D may be TRBD1 (5 bases). The CDR3 runs to 14 residues. The germline V gene encodes CDR1 SGHRS and CDR2 YFSETQ. The V and J ends lost 1 base and 7 bases respectively, with 12 bases between them. CDR3 DNA: TGCGCCAGCAGCTTGAGTCAGGGTAGGAATGAGCAGTTCTTC. It translates to CASSLSQGRNEQFF.

The V call is TRBV30, the J call TRBJ1-1; D unresolved. CDR3 length: 11 residues. The V gene's germline CDR1 is GTSNPN and CDR2 SVGIG (reference sequence). V was cut by 5 bases and J by 2 bases, with 6 bases left in between. DNA of the CDR3: TGTGCCTGGGGACTAAACACTGAAGCTTTCTTT. This translates into CAWGLNTEAFF.